This TCR beta chain appears in the sequencing data of a study of blood T cells in healthy people across ages. Study-level findings and limits: In these data, TCR beta diversity tracked strongly with naive T cell percentage. The unknown donor CMV status may have confounded expanded clonotype changes.

This clonotype came up many times. Antigen: not known. Peripheral blood samples of around 11 milliliters were drawn from each donor. The second PCR ran about 6 to 12 cycles with a sample-barcoded 5' primer and J-beta primers. TCRdb analysed the 5' RACE reads with MiXCR anew, one entry per CDR3 protein. The table lists roughly 1 million distinct CDR3 sequences, about 25% of them singletons. Trimming shortened V by 2 bases and J by 6 bases, and 17 bases separated the two germline ends. CDR3 length: 16 amino acids. The germline CDR1 and CDR2 sequences are WNHNN and SYGVQD (reference sequence). This same sample was also taken into another study, of T cells of mothers and their children. That work contributes: Second-PCR amplification with M1S added sample barcodes and 2-4 random nucleotides.

The rearrangement links TRBV10-1 to TRBJ2-1; weak D call: TRBD2 (5 bases). The TCR sequence derives from a girl aged 2-10 years in good health. The sequenced sample consisted of blood. The chain's CDR3 is CASSEHRLARRNEQFF. CDR3 coding DNA: TGCGCCAGCAGTGAGCATCGGCTAGCAAGGCGCAATGAGCAGTTCTTC.